The rows below give T cell receptor beta chains drawn from one sample of a study of T cell changes during pregnancy in multiple sclerosis. This table comes from immunoSEQ multiplex PCR, and its TCRdb copy is limited to in-frame clones, with some not included. In the table there are 45,000 or so clones, 88% of which are singletons. Here the sequenced sample was CD8+ T cells from peripheral blood mononuclear cells, taken after pregnancy. The receptors derive from a female donor in good health, enrolled as a control in a pregnancy study. Both conserved end residues are part of each CDR3. Each record gives: J gene, V gene, clone size, CDR3 length, D gene, CDR3 DNA, CDR3 protein. D genes are given only for firm matches. Clone size is given for some rows only: seen once, a few or many times, or a class if the clone is expanded.

TRBJ2-5 | TRBV4-3 | . | 14 | TRBD2 | TGCGCCAGCAGCTACGGGACTAGTAAAGAGACCCAGTACTTC | CASSYGTSKETQYF
TRBJ1-1 | TRBV4-3 | . | 14 | . | TGCGCCAGCAGCCAAGTCGGAGGGACCCCTGAAGCTTTCTTT | CASSQVGGTPEAFF
TRBJ1-4 | TRBV9 | . | 17 | . | TGTGCCAGCAGCGCTGATCAGGCGTTGTATCCTAATGAAAAACTGTTTTTT | CASSADQALYPNEKLFF
TRBJ2-7 | TRBV27 | . | 14 | . | TGTGCCAGCAGTGACCGGACAGCGAGGGCCGAGCAGTACTTC | CASSDRTARAEQYF
TRBJ2-7 | TRBV5-8 | . | 13 | . | TGTGCCAGCAGCTTGGAATCGTCCTACGAGCAGTACTTC | CASSLESSYEQYF
TRBJ1-1 | TRBV7-9 | . | 13 | . | TGTGCCAGCAGCTTCCCGTCAGGGCCTGAAGCTTTCTTT | CASSFPSGPEAFF
TRBJ2-2 | TRBV19 | . | 12 | . | TGTGCCAGTAGTCGGGGAACGGGGGAGCTGTTTTTT | CASSRGTGELFF
TRBJ1-1 | TRBV28 | once | 13 | TRBD1 | TGTGCCAGCAGCAGGGGGCTTAACACTGAAGCTTTCTTT | CASSRGLNTEAFF
TRBJ1-1 | TRBV27 | . | 12 | . | TGTGCCACCCGACAGGTGGGGACTGAAGCTTTCTTT | CATRQVGTEAFF
TRBJ2-1 | TRBV4-1 | . | 16 | . | TGCGCCAGCAGCCAAGTTCTCCCGGGGGGCCACAATGAGCAGTTCTTC | CASSQVLPGGHNEQFF
TRBJ2-3 | TRBV6-5 | . | 13 | . | TGTGCCAGCAACGGCGGGGGCACAGATACGCAGTATTTT | CASNGGGTDTQYF
TRBJ2-5 | TRBV5-1 | . | 12 | . | TGCGCCAGCAAGGCGGACCAAGAGACCCAGTACTTC | CASKADQETQYF
TRBJ2-3 | TRBV7-9 | . | 14 | . | TGTGCCAGCAGCTTACCCGGGGTTGGGGATACGCAGTATTTT | CASSLPGVGDTQYF
TRBJ2-3 | TRBV19 | many | 14 | TRBD1 | TGTGCCAGTAGTATGGGACAGGAAACAGATACGCAGTATTTT | CASSMGQETDTQYF
TRBJ1-5 | TRBV5-5 | once | 15 | TRBD1 | TGTGCCAGCAGCCACACCTCGACAGGGTATCAGCCCCAGCATTTT | CASSHTSTGYQPQHF
TRBJ2-3 | TRBV11-2 | . | 15 | . | TGTGCCAGCAGCTTATCGGGAGAAACGGGGGATACGCAGTATTTT | CASSLSGETGDTQYF
TRBJ2-1 | TRBV5-5 | . | 11 | . | TGTGCCAGCAGCTGGGGGGATGAGCAGTTCTTC | CASSWGDEQFF
TRBJ2-1 | TRBV5-6 | . | 15 | TRBD2 | TGTGCCAGCAGTACTAGCGGGGGGGCAAGCAATGAGCAGTTCTTC | CASSTSGGASNEQFF
TRBJ2-7 | TRBV7-9 | . | 14 | TRBD1 | TGTGCCAGCAGCTGGACAGGGATTTCCGGGGAGCAGTACTTC | CASSWTGISGEQYF
TRBJ2-1 | TRBV4-3 | . | 15 | . | TGCGCCAGCAGCCGAGTTTACAGGGCGGAGGATGAGCAGTTCTTC | CASSRVYRAEDEQFF
TRBJ1-5 | TRBV7-8 | . | 14 | . | TGTGCCAGCAGCTCTCGGGTCACTGGTCAGCCCCAGCATTTT | CASSSRVTGQPQHF
TRBJ1-6 | TRBV7-9 | . | 13 | . | TGTGCCAGCCGTCGAGGGCGGAATTCACCCCTCCACTTT | CASRRGRNSPLHF
TRBJ1-5 | TRBV4-1 | . | 15 | . | TGCGCCAGCAGCCTAGCACAGGGTAACAGGCAGCCCCAGCATTTT | CASSLAQGNRQPQHF
TRBJ1-1 | TRBV5-4 | . | 15 | TRBD1 | TGTGCCAGCAGCCCCCTAACAGGGGGCCATACTGAAGCTTTCTTT | CASSPLTGGHTEAFF
TRBJ2-7 | TRBV13 | . | 16 | . | TGTGCCAGCAGCCCCCCAATAGCTCAGGGATCCTACGAGCAGTACTTC | CASSPPIAQGSYEQYF
TRBJ2-1 | TRBV6-6 | . | 14 | TRBD2 | TGTGCCACCGGGGGAGGGTTTGGGGGTTTGGAGCAGTTCTTC | CATGGGFGGLEQFF
TRBJ2-3 | TRBV5-8 | . | 17 | . | TGTGCCAGCAGCCTGGATGGCACGTACCCTAGCACAGATACGCAGTATTTT | CASSLDGTYPSTDTQYF
TRBJ1-6 | TRBV2 | . | 16 | TRBD1 | TGTGCCAGCAGCGACACAGGGGTAACCTATAATTCACCCCTCCACTTT | CASSDTGVTYNSPLHF
TRBJ1-1 | TRBV30 | . | 13 | . | TGTGCCTGGAGCTATGGGGCGAACACTGAAGCTTTCTTT | CAWSYGANTEAFF
TRBJ2-3 | TRBV7-8 | . | 14 | . | TGTGCCAGCAGCTTAGTGGGCTTCACAGATACGCAGTATTTT | CASSLVGFTDTQYF
TRBJ2-1 | TRBV2 | . | 14 | TRBD2 | TGTGCCAGCAACCAGCGGGGGAGTTACAATGAGCAGTTCTTC | CASNQRGSYNEQFF
TRBJ1-5 | TRBV27 | . | 15 | . | TGTGCCAGCAAATCGTGGAGTTTAGGAAATCAGCCCCAGCATTTT | CASKSWSLGNQPQHF
TRBJ1-1 | TRBV7-3 | . | 16 | . | TGTGCCAGCAGGGCTTTTACGGGGGGCAGCAGGACTGAAGCTTTCTTT | CASRAFTGGSRTEAFF
TRBJ2-5 | TRBV14 | once | 14 | . | TGTGCCAGCAGCCAAACTGCGGGGAGAAAGACCCAGTACTTC | CASSQTAGRKTQYF
TRBJ2-3 | TRBV9 | . | 17 | TRBD1 | TGTGCCAGCAGCGCCGGGACAGGGAAGGGGCCGACAGATACGCAGTATTTT | CASSAGTGKGPTDTQYF
TRBJ1-4 | TRBV5-4 | . | 16 | . | TGTGCCAGCAGCTCTGATGGACAGTCCAAGGATGAAAAACTGTTTTTT | CASSSDGQSKDEKLFF
TRBJ1-1 | TRBV30 | few | 12 | TRBD1 | TGTCTTTTCGGACAGGGGGGATCCGAAGCTTTCTTT | CLFGQGGSEAFF
TRBJ2-5 | TRBV11-1 | once | 17 | . | TGTGCCAGCAGCTTAAGATCCGCTAGCGTGGTAGAAGAGACCCAGTACTTC | CASSLRSASVVEETQYF
TRBJ2-7 | TRBV6-1 | . | 12 | . | TGTGCCAGCAGTGAAGCGCGGGTCGAGCAGTACTTC | CASSEARVEQYF
TRBJ1-1 | TRBV7-9 | . | 15 | TRBD1 | TGTGCCAGCAGCTTAATACGGACAGGGGTCCCCGAAGCTTTCTTT | CASSLIRTGVPEAFF